Following are 7 T cell receptor beta chains from one sample sequenced in a study of T cell repertoires in cytomegalovirus infection (dated by TCRdb to between 2019 and 2020). Antigen specificity for these receptors is unknown. Sample treatment or condition, as interpreted from the label and publication: in vitro stimulation with specific CMV peptide epitopes to enrich CMV-specific T cells. Sequenced using an Illumina HiSeq 1500. TCRdb reanalyzed the raw reads on its own, using fastp at Q25 for trimming and MiXCR for clone calling, and kept in-frame beta chains. Entries that share a CDR3 protein sequence are merged under the most common genes and DNA. Counted in this sample were about 83,000 distinct CDR3 sequences; approximately 46% of them appeared once. Over 85% of the sample lies in the top ten. The sequenced sample was CD8+ T cells from cultured PBMCs, obtained from culture after CMV antigen stimulation. These receptors originate from a human donor in good health (CMV status not recorded). Some clones in this sample may be carry-over from other donors' samples.

This clonotype was seen only a few times. This sequence joins TRBV12-3 or TRBV12-4 and TRBJ2-1, with D perhaps given as TRBD1 or TRBD2 (6 bases each). V dropped 2 bases and J dropped 2 bases, with 34 bases sitting between them. The CDR3 runs 23 residues. CDR3 bases: TGTGCCAGCAGTTTAAGGATTGGTTCGTGGTCCCCTAGCGCTCAGGGGACCTACAATGAGCAGTTCTTC. It yields the protein CASSLRIGSWSPSAQGTYNEQFF.

J is TRBJ2-1 and V is TRBV7-9; 8 nucleotides align to TRBD2. V trimming: 1 base; J trimming: 8 bases; junction bases outside the gene matches: 13. The CDR3 is 17 residues long. CDR1 is SEHNR and CDR2 is FQNEAQ in the germline V gene (reference sequence). For the CDR3, the DNA is TGTGCCAGCAGCTTAGAGGTAGCGGGACTCGGGGGGGATGAGCAGTTCTTC. This codes for CASSLEVAGLGGDEQFF.

This chain uses TRBV25-1 with TRBJ2-5; possible D gene TRBD2, 6 bases. The CDR3 covers 15 residues. CDR1 is MGHDK and CDR2 is SYGVNS in the germline V gene. Trimming pared 4 bases from V and 1 base from J, leaving 13 bases between. CDR3 nucleotides: TGTGCCAGCAGTGGGGGGACTGCTCCCCAAGAGACCCAGTACTTC. Translating it yields CASSGGTAPQETQYF.

The CDR3 protein is CASRTPGAGETQYF. In DNA, the CDR3 is TGTGCCAGCAGGACCCCAGGGGCCGGAGAGACCCAGTACTTC. The chain uses TRBV7-9 and TRBJ2-5; D is perhaps TRBD1 (6 bases). The germline V gene has CDR1 SEHNR and CDR2 FQNEAQ (reference sequence). The CDR3 has 14 residues. Trimming cost V 6 bases and J 4 bases, with 15 bases left between them.

This sequence joins TRBV27 and TRBJ2-7; 7 bases fit TRBD2. CDR1 and CDR2 from the germline V gene are MNHEY and SMNVEV (reference sequence). There are 15 residues in the CDR3. Trimming cost V 2 bases and J 3 bases; bases outside gene matches: 7. Here the CDR3 DNA reads TGTGCCAGCAGTTTAGGTAGCGGGCGGATCTACGAGCAGTACTTC. This gives the protein CASSLGSGRIYEQYF.

This clonotype came up a few times. The gene calls are TRBV7-8 and TRBJ2-7, with D maybe TRBD1 (6 bases). Trimming removed 2 bases from V and 7 bases from J, with 15 bases in between. The CDR3 spans 14 residues. CDR1 is SGHVS, CDR2 FQNEAQ, per germline. CDR3 sequence: CASSLNTGTTEQYF. CDR3 DNA: TGTGCCAGCAGCTTAAACACCGGGACAACGGAGCAGTACTTC. Full variable domain (rest looked up from reference TRBV7-8 and TRBJ2-7): GAGVSQSPRYKVAKRGQDVALRCDPISGHVSLFWYQQALGQGPEFLTYFQNEAQLDKSGLPSDRFFAERPEGSVSTLKIQRTQQEDSAVYLCASSLNTGTTEQYFGPGTRLTVT.

This clonotype was seen only a few times. This chain connects TRBV10-3 to TRBJ2-6; D might be TRBD1 (5 bases). Germline V lookup: CDR1 ENHRY, CDR2 SYGVKD. This CDR3 is built from 15 residues. Trimming stripped 8 bases from V and 4 bases from J, with 15 bases between. The CDR3: CAIPGKGQGANVLTF. The CDR3, as DNA: TGTGCCATCCCAGGGAAGGGGCAAGGGGCCAACGTCCTGACTTTC.